This entry lists 29 T cell receptor beta chains sequenced from one sample in a study of Ad26.COV2.S vaccination and SARS-CoV-2 variants. Documented treatment: around 19 received Ad26.COV2.S at low or high dose, single or two shots; 5 received placebo; per-sample allocation not given. Sampling occurred on day 63 after the first vaccine or placebo injection. The table came from immunoSEQ multiplex PCR; TCRdb's copy has only in-frame clones and leaves some out. The sample shows hundreds of thousands of clones, roughly 87% of them seen only once. The sample in question was peripheral blood, obtained in a trial of Ad26.COV2.S vaccine versus placebo. These receptors were obtained from a person between 18 and 65 years old who received the Ad26.COV2.S COVID-19 vaccine or a placebo.

The rearrangement uses TRBV5-5 and TRBJ2-7; no reliable D call. Germline CDR1 SGHKS, CDR2 YYEKEE (reference sequence). CDR3 size: 14 residues. V was pared by 0 bases and J by 2 bases, with 9 bases between. As DNA, the CDR3 is TGTGCCAGCAGCTTGGTGGGCCCCACCTACGAGCAGTACTTC. Translating it yields CASSLVGPTYEQYF. Complete variable domain (other parts from reference TRBV5-5 and TRBJ2-7): DAGVTQSPTHLIKTRGQQVTLRCSPISGHKSVSWYQQVLGQGPQFIFQYYEKEERGRGNFPDRFSARQFPNYSSELNVNALLLGDSALYLCASSLVGPTYEQYFGPGTRLTVT.

The chain employs TRBV30 and TRBJ1-1, with 9 bases fitting TRBD1. This CDR3 is built from 12 residues. Germline V gene sequence: CDR1 GTSNPN, CDR2 SVGIG (reference sequence). After removal of 7 bases from V and 3 bases from J, the junction contained 3 bases not matched to a gene. CDR3 DNA sequence: TGTGCCTTCGACAGGGGGGACACTGAAGCTTTCTTT. The encoded protein is CAFDRGDTEAFF.

The chain is built from TRBV11-2 and TRBJ2-7; possible D gene TRBD1, 7 bases. Trimming removed 1 base from V and 4 bases from J, with 17 bases in between. This CDR3 region has 16 residues. Germline loops: CDR1 SGHAT, CDR2 FQNNGV. The CDR3: CASSLGRSGGSYEQYF. The CDR3 nucleotides are TGTGCCAGCAGCTTAGGGAGGTCAGGGGGGTCGTACGAGCAGTACTTC.

The chain couples TRBV7-9 to TRBJ1-5, with 8 positions matching TRBD1. This CDR3 is 15 amino acids long. The junction had 4 bases not matched to a gene; V was cut back by 4 bases and J by 2 bases. CDR1 is SEHNR and CDR2 is FQNEAQ in the germline V gene (reference sequence). CDR3 coding DNA: TGTGCCAGCAGCTCCCAGGGGGCGGGCAATCAGCCCCAGCATTTT. Residues: CASSSQGAGNQPQHF.

The chain carries TRBV19 and TRBJ1-2; 8 nucleotides match TRBD1. This CDR3 spans 15 amino acids. V was pared by 2 bases and J by 4 bases, with 6 bases of the junction left unmatched. The germline CDR1 and CDR2 sequences are LNHDA and SQIVND (reference sequence). The CDR3 sequence: CASSISQQGVYGYTF. CDR3 DNA: TGTGCCAGTAGTATATCTCAACAGGGGGTCTATGGCTACACCTTC.

The chain has TRBV5-4 and TRBJ1-2; D is uncertain. CDR1 is SGHNT and CDR2 is YYREEE in the germline V gene (reference sequence). V lost 3 bases to trimming and J lost 2 bases, with 5 bases between them. This CDR3 comprises 12 residues. The CDR3 spells CASSSENYGYTF. CDR3 nucleotide sequence: TGTGCCAGCAGCTCGGAAAACTATGGCTACACCTTC.

The chain joins TRBV7-2 to TRBJ2-2; 11 bases fit TRBD2. This CDR3 contains 15 residues. Germline V gives CDR1 SGHTA, CDR2 FQGNSA. J gave up 6 bases and V 3 bases, and 3 bases lay outside the gene matches. In DNA, the CDR3 is TGTGCCAGCAGCTTTAATAGCGGGGGGGCCGGGGAGCTGTTTTTT. This sequence encodes CASSFNSGGAGELFF.

This chain joins TRBV5-6 and TRBJ2-1; 7 bases agree with TRBD1. Germline V lookup: CDR1 SGHDT, CDR2 YYEEEE. CDR3 size: 15 residues. Germline trimming cut 0 bases from V and 5 bases from J; bases unmatched to any gene: 5. The CDR3 DNA is TGTGCCAGCAGCTTGGGACAGGGAAGCCACAATGAGCAGTTCTTC. Translated, it gives CASSLGQGSHNEQFF.

The chain employs TRBV18 and TRBJ1-5; D is unresolved. V was cut by 3 bases and J by 6 bases, with 12 bases left in between. The CDR3 length is 14 residues. CDR1 is KGHSH, CDR2 LQKENI, per germline. Here the CDR3 reads CASSPAQVAQPQHF. CDR3 bases: TGTGCCAGCTCACCCGCCCAGGTGGCTCAGCCCCAGCATTTT.

This chain uses TRBV15 with TRBJ2-2; 9 nucleotides line up with TRBD1. This CDR3 is 16 amino acids long. Germline V gene data show CDR1 as LNHNV and CDR2 as YYDKDF (reference sequence). The junction had 5 bases not matched to a gene; V was cut back by 2 bases and J by 4 bases. CDR3 protein: CATSRPGQGTTGELFF. The CDR3 nucleotides read TGTGCCACCAGCAGACCGGGACAGGGTACCACCGGGGAGCTGTTTTTT.

This sequence joins TRBV4-3 and TRBJ2-1; D tentatively fits TRBD1 or TRBD2 (5 bases each). This CDR3 is built from 16 residues. V was cut by 3 bases and J by 4 bases, with 16 bases left in between. Looked up from germline, CDR1 is LGHNA and CDR2 is YSLEER. DNA of the CDR3: TGCGCCAGCAGCCAGGGGGTAGCGTATGGGTACAATGAGCAGTTCTTC. The encoded protein is CASSQGVAYGYNEQFF.

The V and J genes are TRBV11-3 and TRBJ2-7; D is ambiguous. CDR3 length: 15 amino acids. CDR1 is SGHNT, CDR2 YENEEA, per germline. V shed 5 bases and J shed 5 bases, with 19 bases lying between them. In DNA, the CDR3 is TGTGCCAGCAGCCTCGCCGGGTCCGTTTTGGACGAGCAGTACTTC. Translation gives CASSLAGSVLDEQYF.

This chain connects TRBV6-2 or TRBV6-3 to TRBJ1-1, with no clear D. Trimming pared 5 bases from V and 2 bases from J, leaving 15 bases between. The CDR3 has 15 residues. Germline V gene sequence: CDR1 MNHEY, CDR2 SVGEGT. CDR3 coding DNA: TGTGCCAGCAGTAGAGCTTTCAGGAGTAACACTGAAGCTTTCTTT. Translated: CASSRAFRSNTEAFF.

This chain links TRBV11-3 with TRBJ2-7; D not certain. From germline, CDR1 is SGHNT and CDR2 YENEEA. The CDR3 totals 13 residues. The V end lost 1 base, the J end lost 5 bases, and 9 bases lay between the germline ends. The CDR3 spells CASSLVVGHEQYF. In DNA form, the CDR3 reads TGTGCCAGCAGCTTAGTAGTAGGTCACGAGCAGTACTTC.

The rearrangement uses TRBV19 and TRBJ2-3; no clear D. In germline, CDR1 is LNHDA, CDR2 SQIVND (reference sequence). Trimming cost V 8 bases and J 2 bases, with 11 bases left between them. The CDR3 spans 13 residues. The CDR3, as DNA: TGTGCCAGTCGGGCTATAGACACAGATACGCAGTATTTT. Translation gives CASRAIDTDTQYF.

This clone was detected a few times. This sequence joins TRBV3-1 (or the pseudogene TRBV3-2) and TRBJ2-7, with D possibly being TRBD1 or TRBD2 (5 bases each). V lost 2 bases and J lost 5, with 19 bases in between. In germline, CDR1 is LGHDT, CDR2 YNNKEL (reference sequence). The length of the CDR3 is 16 residues. The CDR3 nucleotides read TGTGCCAGCAGCCAAACTTCCGGGGCTCCGAGGCACGAGCAGTACTTC. Translated: CASSQTSGAPRHEQYF.

This clone turned up a few times. This chain connects TRBV6-1 to TRBJ2-7, with TRBD1 matching over 12 bases. This CDR3 has 16 amino acids. V trimming: 3 bases; J trimming: 7 bases; junction bases outside the gene matches: 10. CDR1 is MNHNS, CDR2 SASEGT, per germline. The CDR3: CASSEQTGQGAGEQYF. CDR3 coding DNA: TGTGCCAGCAGTGAGCAAACGGGACAGGGGGCGGGTGAGCAGTACTTC.

The rearrangement uses TRBV15 and TRBJ2-3, with a weak D call TRBD2 (5 bases). V was trimmed by 6 bases and J by 2 bases, leaving 9 bases between them. Per the germline V gene, CDR1 is LNHNV and CDR2 is YYDKDF (reference sequence). The CDR3 length is 13 residues. CDR3 region: CATRSGITDTQYF. CDR3 nucleotides: TGTGCCACCAGGAGCGGAATCACAGATACGCAGTATTTT.

With respect to this clone: This may come from a read error, since a much larger clone is one base off. V gene TRBV11-2 combines with J gene TRBJ1-2, with D hard to call. CDR3 length equals 12 residues. The germline V and J ends were trimmed by 0 bases and 6 bases, with 5 bases remaining between them. Germline V CDR1 and CDR2: SGHAT, FQNNGV. CDR3 coding DNA: TGTGCCAGCAGCTTAGACGGGAATGGCTACACCTTC. Translation: CASSLDGNGYTF.

This chain uses TRBV7-3 with TRBJ1-2, with D uncertain. Trimming left V 5 bases short and J 3 bases short, with 13 bases between. CDR1 SGHTA and CDR2 FQGTGA come from the germline V gene. CDR3 length: 14 residues. This chain's CDR3 is CASSPSSGHYGYTF. The CDR3 DNA is TGTGCCAGCAGCCCATCGAGCGGACACTATGGCTACACCTTC.

The chain recombines TRBV4-1 with TRBJ1-5, with D possibly matching TRBD1 (5 bases). Trimming took 0 bases from V and 6 from J, leaving 9 bases between them. This CDR3 has 14 amino acids. Germline CDR1 reads MGHRA; CDR2 reads YSYEKL. The CDR3 is CASSQDQGVQPQHF. CDR3 bases: TGCGCCAGCAGCCAAGACCAGGGAGTTCAGCCCCAGCATTTT.

The V gene is TRBV25-1, the J gene TRBJ2-5; 8 positions match TRBD1. This CDR3 contains 17 residues. V dropped 1 base and J dropped 4; count of bases not matched to a gene: 11. The germline CDR1 and CDR2 sequences are MGHDK and SYGVNS. CDR3 sequence: CASSESLPPTGAETQYF. The CDR3, as DNA: TGTGCCAGCAGTGAATCCCTCCCACCGACAGGGGCAGAGACCCAGTACTTC.

The rearrangement uses TRBV11-2 and TRBJ1-2, with unresolved D. Per the germline V gene, CDR1 is SGHAT and CDR2 is FQNNGV. V was trimmed by 5 bases and J by 3 bases, leaving 7 bases between them. The CDR3 covers 12 residues. CDR3 DNA: TGTGCCAGCAGCCGCGGATACTATGGCTACACCTTC. This translates into CASSRGYYGYTF.

The chain recombines TRBV19 with TRBJ2-5; 7 bases are shared with TRBD2. There are 17 residues in the CDR3. J lost 1 base, V lost 3 bases, and 11 bases had no gene match. Germline V gene data show CDR1 as LNHDA and CDR2 as SQIVND (reference sequence). The CDR3 loop reads CASSIGGLGSFQETQYF. The CDR3 DNA reads as TGTGCCAGTAGTATCGGGGGGTTAGGGTCCTTCCAAGAGACCCAGTACTTC.

DNA of the CDR3: TGTGCCAGCACCCCTAAACCTAAACAGGGAGGCTATGGCTACACCTTC. It specifies CASTPKPKQGGYGYTF. This rearrangement joins TRBV13 to TRBJ1-2; TRBD1 might be the D (6 bases). Looked up from germline, CDR1 is PRHDT and CDR2 is FYEKMQ (reference sequence). The CDR3 is 16 residues long. With 7 bases removed from V and 4 bases from J, the gap between germline ends came to 22 bases.

The V call is TRBV6-5, the J call TRBJ2-7; 7 nucleotides align to TRBD1. V shed 2 bases and J 5 bases; nucleotides not matched to a gene: 3. Germline V gene data show CDR1 as MNHEY and CDR2 as SVGAGI. CDR3 length equals 13 residues. The CDR3 spells CASSYRGRHEQYF. The CDR3 DNA follows: TGTGCCAGCAGTTACAGGGGGCGGCACGAGCAGTACTTC.

The rearrangement uses TRBV9 and TRBJ2-7, with 8 bases identical to TRBD1. The ends lost 0 bases at V and 5 bases at J; junction bases unmatched: 4. Germline CDR1 and CDR2: SGDLS and YYNGEE. The CDR3 runs to 14 residues. CDR3 nucleotide sequence: TGTGCCAGCAGCGTAGAATGGACAGGGAACGAGCAGTACTTC. Residues: CASSVEWTGNEQYF.

The J gene is TRBJ2-7, the V gene TRBV6-5; 9 bases fit TRBD1. CDR1 is MNHEY and CDR2 is SVGAGI in the germline V gene. The CDR3 runs to 14 residues. V shed 4 bases, J shed 4 bases, and the junction held 5 bases outside the gene matches. The CDR3 DNA sequence: TGTGCCAGCAGTTCGTGGACAGGGGCATACGAGCAGTACTTC. Protein product: CASSSWTGAYEQYF.

The rearrangement links TRBV30 to TRBJ1-2, with 7 bases that match TRBD1. The CDR3 has 11 residues. CDR1 is GTSNPN and CDR2 is SVGIG in the germline V gene (reference sequence). Losses at the gene ends were 5 bases for V and 7 bases for J; bases not matched to a gene: 4. In nucleotides, the CDR3 is TGTGCCTGGGACAGGGTTCGTGGCTACACCTTC. It specifies CAWDRVRGYTF.